One and the same sample provided the 27 T cell receptor beta chains below, sequenced in a study of vaccination and CD4 T cells after COVID-19. Their antigens remain unidentified. The treatment was: approximately 11-day PBMC culture with coronavirus spike peptide pools or control peptides (ViraFEST assay). Cultured CD4+ T-cell DNA underwent Oncomine TCR Beta short-read sequencing. TCRdb re-derived calls from the PCR reads in MiXCR, one entry per CDR3 protein. The sample consists of about 11,000 distinct CDR3 sequences, about 42% of them appearing once. Sample: CD4+ T cells from blood, cultured in vitro. These receptors were collected from a human donor who had recovered from COVID-19.

This rearrangement joins TRBV7-9 to TRBJ1-5; TRBD1 matches 7 bases. The CDR3 is 19 amino acids. Germline CDR1 reads SEHNR; CDR2 reads FQNEAQ (reference sequence). Trimming removed 0 bases from V and 1 base from J; junction bases left unmatched: 12. CDR3 amino acids: CASSLARDRERGSNQPQHF. DNA for the CDR3: TGTGCCAGCAGCTTAGCGAGAGACAGGGAGAGGGGGAGCAATCAGCCCCAGCATTTT.

The chain combines TRBV24-1 with TRBJ2-5; D is possibly TRBD2 (5 bases). CDR3 size: 15 residues. Germline CDR1 and CDR2: KGHDR and SFDVKD. V lost 3 bases to trimming and J lost 6 bases, with 16 bases between them. The CDR3 sequence: CATSDAGLLDKTQYF. In DNA, the CDR3 is TGTGCCACCAGTGATGCCGGGCTACTAGATAAGACCCAGTACTTC.

This clonotype was detected only a few times. J is TRBJ1-5 and V is TRBV20-1, with TRBD1 as a possible D gene (6 bases). Germline V gene lookup returns CDR1 DFQATT and CDR2 SNEGSKA (reference sequence). The CDR3 runs 14 residues. V was trimmed by 4 bases and J by 6 bases, leaving 16 bases between them. As DNA, the CDR3 is TGCAGTGCTAAGCGACAGGCGAGGGCTCAGCCCCAGCATTTT. This encodes CSAKRQARAQPQHF.

The count of this clonotype is one. The chain carries TRBV7-9 and TRBJ1-3; D call uncertain. V lost 0 bases and J lost 7, with 4 bases in between. There are 12 residues in the CDR3. The germline V gene encodes CDR1 SEHNR and CDR2 FQNEAQ (reference sequence). The CDR3 sequence: CASSLAGNTIYF. The CDR3 DNA reads as TGTGCCAGCAGCTTAGCAGGGAACACCATATATTTT.

The V call is TRBV15, the J call TRBJ1-1, with D maybe TRBD1 (6 bases). Deletions cut 0 bases from V and 7 bases from J, with 15 bases between. CDR3 length equals 15 residues. From germline, CDR1 is LNHNV and CDR2 YYDKDF (reference sequence). For the CDR3, the DNA is TGTGCCACCAGCAGAGATCTGGGGGGCGCCGTTGAAGCTTTCTTT. This encodes CATSRDLGGAVEAFF. The full variable domain, rest sourced from reference TRBV15 and TRBJ1-1, is DAMVIQNPRYQVTQFGKPVTLSCSQTLNHNVMYWYQQKSSQAPKLLFHYYDKDFNNEADTPDNFQSRRPNTSFCFLDIRSPGLGDTAMYLCATSRDLGGAVEAFFGQGTRLTVV.

This clonotype was found a few times. The gene calls are TRBV20-1 and TRBJ1-5; the match to TRBD1 covers 7 bases. The germline gives CDR1 DFQATT, CDR2 SNEGSKA (reference sequence). The CDR3 runs to 14 residues. V lost 6 bases to trimming and J lost 1 base; unmatched junction nucleotides: 6. CDR3 in DNA: TGCAGTGCATCGACAGGGAGAAGCAATCAGCCCCAGCATTTT. It is translated as CSASTGRSNQPQHF.

V gene TRBV20-1 combines with J gene TRBJ1-1; D is unclear. The germline gives CDR1 DFQATT, CDR2 SNEGSKA (reference sequence). Trimming took 6 bases from V and 2 from J, leaving 13 bases between them. The CDR3 runs 13 residues. The CDR3, as DNA: TGCAGTGCAATGGGCTCGCCCAACACTGAAGCTTTCTTT. This sequence encodes CSAMGSPNTEAFF.

The chain is built from TRBV6-1 and TRBJ1-1, with 9 nucleotides matching TRBD1. CDR3 size: 14 residues. Germline assignment: CDR1 MNHNS and CDR2 SASEGT. The V gene end was trimmed by 6 bases and the J gene end by 4 bases; junction bases not matched to a gene: 6. The chain's CDR3 is CASRVTGGTTEAFF. DNA of the CDR3: TGTGCCAGCAGGGTTACAGGGGGCACCACTGAAGCTTTCTTT.

This clonotype was recorded a few times. The chain uses TRBV20-1 and TRBJ2-1, with D perhaps given as TRBD1 or TRBD2 (5 bases each). Trimming shortened V by 3 bases and J by 6 bases, and 15 bases separated the two germline ends. Per germline, CDR1 DFQATT and CDR2 SNEGSKA (reference sequence). The CDR3 runs 14 residues. Here the CDR3 reads CSASRSVRGNEQFF. The CDR3 nucleotides are TGCAGTGCTAGTCGGTCCGTGAGGGGCAATGAGCAGTTCTTC.

The V call is TRBV2, the J call TRBJ1-5; TRBD1 matches at 7 bases. V shed 7 bases, J shed 2 bases, and the junction held 2 bases outside the gene matches. The CDR3 extends over 13 amino acids. Germline V gene data show CDR1 as SNHLY and CDR2 as FYNNEI. The CDR3 DNA is TGTGCCAGCAATGGACAGGGCAATCAGCCCCAGCATTTT. This codes for CASNGQGNQPQHF.

The V and J genes are TRBV11-3 and TRBJ1-5; D possibly corresponds to TRBD1 (5 bases). This CDR3 comprises 16 residues. The V end lost 3 bases, the J end lost 0 bases, and 12 bases lay between the germline ends. Germline assignment: CDR1 SGHNT and CDR2 YENEEA. In DNA form, the CDR3 reads TGTGCCAGCAGCTTGGGCCTGGGGGATAGCAATCAGCCCCAGCATTTT. This translates into CASSLGLGDSNQPQHF.

This clonotype was recorded once. This rearrangement joins TRBV6-5 to TRBJ2-2, with 11 positions matching TRBD2. This CDR3 is 17 amino acids long. From germline, CDR1 is MNHEY and CDR2 SVGAGI. Trimming removed 2 bases from V and 7 bases from J; junction bases left unmatched: 9. CDR3 region: CASSYQASGGPGGELFF. The CDR3 DNA sequence: TGTGCCAGCAGTTACCAAGCTAGCGGGGGGCCGGGCGGGGAGCTGTTTTTT.

The table lists this clonotype with a few counts. The junction departs from germline at one end; a sequencing error may be responsible. This chain connects TRBV27 to TRBJ1-2, with a possible D match to TRBD1 (5 bases). The germline V gene encodes CDR1 MNHEY and CDR2 SMNVEV (reference sequence). The CDR3 has 13 residues. The CDR3 DNA reads as TGTGCCAGCAGCCCAATAGGGGCCGTGGAGGCATGCTTC. It translates to CASSPIGAVEACF.

The chain joins TRBV2 to TRBJ2-7, with D possibly called TRBD1 or TRBD2 (6 bases each). The CDR3 has 15 amino acids. Germline CDR1 and CDR2: SNHLY and FYNNEI. V was cut by 2 bases and J by 3 bases, with 14 bases left in between. This CDR3 reads CASSESIQGGYEQYF. In DNA form, the CDR3 reads TGTGCCAGCAGTGAAAGTATACAGGGAGGCTACGAGCAGTACTTC. The complete variable domain, with remaining parts taken from reference TRBV2 and TRBJ2-7, reads EPEVTQTPSHQVTQMGQEVILRCVPISNHLYFYWYRQILGQKVEFLVSFYNNEISEKSEIFDDQFSVERPDGSNFTLKIRSTKLEDSAMYFCASSESIQGGYEQYFGPGTRLTVT.

The gene calls are TRBV12-3 or TRBV12-4 and TRBJ1-1; TRBD1 is a possible D gene (5 bases). The CDR3 has 15 residues. Trimming removed 3 bases at V and 1 base at J, with 12 bases between. The CDR3 coding sequence is TGTGCCAGCAGTTTTTTGGGGGGTCAGAACACTGAAGCTTTCTTT. Residues: CASSFLGGQNTEAFF.

The rearrangement joins TRBV7-9 to TRBJ2-7; TRBD2 matches 7 bases. The CDR3 length is 14 residues. Germline values: CDR1 SEHNR, CDR2 FQNEAQ (reference sequence). V was clipped by 5 bases and J by 0 bases; unmatched bases: 4. In DNA, the CDR3 is TGTGCCAGCAGCCTAGGGAGGGGCTCCTACGAGCAGTACTTC. Its protein is CASSLGRGSYEQYF. The whole variable domain, filled in from reference TRBV7-9 and TRBJ2-7, reads DTGVSQNPRHKITKRGQNVTFRCDPISEHNRLYWYRQTLGQGPEFLTYFQNEAQLEKSRLLSDRFSAERPKGSFSTLEIQRTEQGDSAMYLCASSLGRGSYEQYFGPGTRLTVT.

A few counts support this clonotype. The genes are TRBV2 and TRBJ1-1, with D tentatively TRBD1 (6 bases). This CDR3 spans 17 amino acids. V was trimmed by 6 bases and J by 0 bases, leaving 20 bases between them. Germline loops: CDR1 SNHLY, CDR2 FYNNEI. For the CDR3, the DNA is TGTGCCAGCAGACCGGAGACAGGAACCCCTTTGAACACTGAAGCTTTCTTT. Protein sequence: CASRPETGTPLNTEAFF.

This sequence joins TRBV6-2 or TRBV6-3 and TRBJ2-2; a possible D gene is TRBD1 (6 bases). In germline, CDR1 is MNHEY, CDR2 SVGEGT. V lost 8 bases to trimming and J lost 3 bases, with 19 bases between them. The CDR3 contains 16 residues. The CDR3: CASLFVARQDTGELFF. DNA of the CDR3: TGTGCCAGCCTTTTTGTAGCTCGACAGGACACCGGGGAGCTGTTTTTT.

This clonotype turned up a few times. V gene TRBV11-3 combines with J gene TRBJ2-3; weak D call: TRBD2 (6 bases). V dropped 1 base and J dropped 6 bases, with 11 bases sitting between them. Germline CDR1 reads SGHNT; CDR2 reads YENEEA. The CDR3 totals 14 residues. This CDR3 is CASSLVVGGDTQYF. CDR3 nucleotide sequence: TGTGCCAGCAGCTTAGTTGTGGGAGGCGATACGCAGTATTTT.

The genes are TRBV6-1 and TRBJ1-4; D is undetermined. The V end was cut by 6 bases, the J end by 5 bases, with 13 bases between. Looked up from germline, CDR1 is MNHNS and CDR2 is SASEGT. This CDR3 spans 14 amino acids. CDR3 bases: TGTGCCAGCAGCCTACGGTCCGGAAATGAAAAACTGTTTTTT. It yields the protein CASSLRSGNEKLFF.

The rearrangement uses TRBV20-1 and TRBJ2-3, with D possibly called TRBD1 or TRBD2 (5 bases each). Trimming removed 6 bases from V and 9 bases from J, with 16 bases in between. The germline gives CDR1 DFQATT, CDR2 SNEGSKA (reference sequence). The CDR3 length is 12 residues. The CDR3 is CSAGTGTRTQYF. CDR3 coding DNA: TGCAGTGCCGGGACGGGTACCCGAACGCAGTATTTT.

The sample holds a few counts of this clonotype. This sequence joins TRBV28 and TRBJ2-2; 8 bases match TRBD2. Germline V lookup: CDR1 MDHEN, CDR2 SYDVKM. CDR3 size: 15 residues. Trimming removed 7 bases from V and 2 bases from J; junction bases left unmatched: 6. CDR3 bases: TGTGCCAGCATCCTTAGCGGGGTCAACACCGGGGAGCTGTTTTTT. It codes for CASILSGVNTGELFF.

Only a few counts were recorded for this clonotype. The chain joins TRBV5-4 to TRBJ1-6; 9 positions match TRBD1. The CDR3 sequence is 16 residues long. Losses at the gene ends were 4 bases for V and 6 bases for J; bases not matched to a gene: 8. CDR1 and CDR2 from the germline V gene are SGHNT and YYREEE (reference sequence). CDR3 nucleotides: TGTGCCAGCAGCGTTGGACAGGGGTTCGTTAATTCACCCCTCCACTTT. Its translation: CASSVGQGFVNSPLHF.

The rearrangement links TRBV7-2 to TRBJ1-2, with TRBD1 identical over 7 bases. Germline V gene lookup returns CDR1 SGHTA and CDR2 FQGNSA. The V and J ends lost 7 bases and 8 bases, in that order; junction bases with no gene match: 13. This CDR3 region has 14 residues. The CDR3 nucleotides are TGTGCCAGCAACCCCTACAGGGGAGGGGGGGGCTACACCTTC. It is translated as CASNPYRGGGGYTF.

The J gene is TRBJ1-3, the V gene TRBV6-1; 7 nucleotides match TRBD1. V gave up 3 bases and J gave up 2 bases; unmatched junction bases: 4. The germline V gene encodes CDR1 MNHNS and CDR2 SASEGT. This CDR3 spans 15 amino acids. CDR3 amino acids: CASSDNRGPGNTIYF. The CDR3 coding sequence is TGTGCCAGCAGTGACAACAGGGGTCCTGGAAACACCATATATTTT.

J is TRBJ1-2 and V is TRBV6-5; the match to TRBD1 covers 9 bases. Unmatched junction bases numbered 3, after V lost 0 bases and J lost 7 bases. The CDR3 covers 14 residues. CDR1 and CDR2 from the germline V gene are MNHEY and SVGAGI. The CDR3 DNA reads as TGTGCCAGCAGTTACTCTGGGACAGGGCTTGGCTACACCTTC. It yields the protein CASSYSGTGLGYTF.

The chain links TRBV30 to TRBJ1-3; D gene ambiguous. CDR3 length: 12 residues. Trimming removed 6 bases from V and 0 bases from J, with 6 bases in between. Germline V gene lookup returns CDR1 GTSNPN and CDR2 SVGIG (reference sequence). CDR3 coding DNA: TGTGCCTGTCGGGACTCTGGAAACACCATATATTTT. It is translated as CACRDSGNTIYF.